This T cell receptor beta chain was documented in a study of shared clonotypes between healthy human individuals. Findings and caveats of the study: Against clonotypes common to all four donors, non-shared ones had lower generation probabilities.

Losses at the gene ends were 4 bases for V and 3 bases for J; bases not matched to a gene: 5. The CDR3 length is 14 residues. CDR1 and CDR2 (germline): SGDLS, YYNGEE. Turning to this clone: Its antigen remains unidentified.

Samples underwent the assay at deep level. Sequencing was performed with immunoSEQ multiplex PCR; in TCRdb, only in-frame clones are kept and a portion is missing. The table shows about 2.2 million clones, with 90% to 95% occurring only once. Naive CD8 cells, CD45RO-negative and positively selected for CCR7, excluded terminally differentiated effector memory CD45RA+ cells. V usage is TRBV9 and J usage is TRBJ2-7, with TRBD2 identical over 9 bases. The sequenced material came from naive CD8+ T cells from PBMCs. This sequence was found in a man in his late teens or twenties in good health. Some clones in this sample may be carry-over from other donors' samples. In nucleotides, the CDR3 is TGTGCCAGCAGCAAGAATAGCGGGAGCTACGAGCAGTACTTC. Protein: CASSKNSGSYEQYF.